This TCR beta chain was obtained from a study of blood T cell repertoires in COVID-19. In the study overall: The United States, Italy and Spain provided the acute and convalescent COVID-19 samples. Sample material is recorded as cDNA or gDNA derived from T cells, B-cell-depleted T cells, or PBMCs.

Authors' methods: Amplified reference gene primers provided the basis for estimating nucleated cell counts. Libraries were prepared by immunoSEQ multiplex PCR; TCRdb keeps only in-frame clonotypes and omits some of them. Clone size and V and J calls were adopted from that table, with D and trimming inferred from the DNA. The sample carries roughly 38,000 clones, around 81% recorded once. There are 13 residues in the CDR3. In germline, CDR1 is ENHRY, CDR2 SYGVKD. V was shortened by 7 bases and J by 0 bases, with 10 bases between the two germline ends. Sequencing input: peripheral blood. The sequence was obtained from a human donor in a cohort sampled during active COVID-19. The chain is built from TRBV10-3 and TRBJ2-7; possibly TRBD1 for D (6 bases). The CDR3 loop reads CAIKGQTSYEQYF. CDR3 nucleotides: TGTGCCATCAAGGGACAAACCTCCTACGAGCAGTACTTC.